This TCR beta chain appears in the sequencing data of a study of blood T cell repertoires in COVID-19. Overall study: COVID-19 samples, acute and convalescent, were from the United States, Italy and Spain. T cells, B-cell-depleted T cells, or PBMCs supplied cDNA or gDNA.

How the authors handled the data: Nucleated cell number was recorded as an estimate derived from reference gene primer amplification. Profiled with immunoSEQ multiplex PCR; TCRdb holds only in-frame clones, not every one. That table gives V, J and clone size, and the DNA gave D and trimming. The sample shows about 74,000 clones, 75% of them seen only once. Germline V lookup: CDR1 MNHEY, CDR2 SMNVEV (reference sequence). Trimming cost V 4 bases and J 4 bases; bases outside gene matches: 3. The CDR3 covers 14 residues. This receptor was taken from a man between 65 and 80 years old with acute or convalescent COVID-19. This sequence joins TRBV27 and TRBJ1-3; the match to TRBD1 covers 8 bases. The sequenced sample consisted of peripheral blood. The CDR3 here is CASSSGGSGNTIYF. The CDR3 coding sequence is TGTGCCAGCAGTTCAGGGGGCTCAGGAAACACCATATATTTT.